This T cell receptor (beta chain) was identified in a study of blood T cells in healthy people across ages. Then a second PCR, running roughly 7 to 11 cycles, was carried out with a sample-barcoded 5' primer and a J-beta primer mix. MiXCR, applied by TCRdb to the 5' RACE reads, yields one record per CDR3 protein. The sample records some 800,000 distinct CDR3 sequences, around 42% being singletons. J was trimmed by 2 bases and V by 10 bases; bases with no gene match: 5. Germline V gives CDR1 SNHLY, CDR2 FYNNEI. The CDR3 covers 12 residues. The V call is TRBV2, the J call TRBJ2-7; TRBD1 aligns across 7 bases. The source material was blood. The sequence was collected from a man aged 60 to 69 in good health. DNA of the CDR3: TGTGCCACCGGACAGGCCCCCTACGAGCAGTACTTC. It codes for CATGQAPYEQYF.